Presented here are 25 T cell receptor beta chains from one specimen sequenced in a study of vaccination and CD4 T cells after COVID-19. The assay that was used to sequence DNA from cultured CD4+ T cells was the Oncomine TCR Beta short-read assay. TCRdb itself ran the PCR reads through MiXCR, one entry per CDR3 protein. There are 6,000 to 6,500 distinct CDR3 sequences in the sample; approximately 77% occur only once, and roughly 20% lies in the top ten. These TCRs' antigens remain unknown. The treatment is: approximately 9-day PBMC culture with coronavirus spike peptide pools or control peptides (ViraFEST assay). The sequenced sample was CD4+ T cells from blood, cultured in vitro. The source of these receptors is a human donor who had recovered from COVID-19.

The chain joins TRBV12-3 or TRBV12-4 to TRBJ1-2; D is ambiguous. CDR3 size: 12 residues. V dropped 3 bases and J dropped 5 bases, with 7 bases sitting between them. CDR3 protein: CASSFRSYGYTF. The CDR3 bases are TGTGCCAGCAGTTTCCGGTCATATGGCTACACCTTC.

The chain carries TRBV11-2 and TRBJ2-7; D remains ambiguous. Trimming removed 0 bases at V and 4 bases at J, with 7 bases between. This CDR3 is built from 13 residues. Germline CDR1 SGHAT, CDR2 FQNNGV. CDR3: CASSLDSMYEQYF. In nucleotides, the CDR3 is TGTGCCAGCAGCTTAGATAGCATGTACGAGCAGTACTTC.

This clonotype was picked up one time. CDR3 protein: CASDQGQPSFTEAFF. CDR3 in DNA: TGTGCCAGCGACCAGGGGCAGCCCTCTTTTACTGAAGCTTTCTTT. The chain employs TRBV11-3 and TRBJ1-1, with D perhaps TRBD1 (6 bases). V was clipped by 8 bases and J by 5 bases, with 21 bases between them. CDR3 length: 15 residues. CDR1 is SGHNT, CDR2 YENEEA, per germline.

The rearrangement links TRBV29-1 to TRBJ1-2; TRBD1 aligns across 8 bases. Germline trimming cut 4 bases from V and 1 base from J; bases unmatched to any gene: 11. Germline V gives CDR1 SQVTM, CDR2 ANQGSEA. This CDR3 spans 16 amino acids. The CDR3 here is CSVGPRGPLVNYGYTF. The DNA for the CDR3 is TGCAGCGTTGGACCCAGGGGGCCCCTTGTTAACTATGGCTACACCTTC.

The rearrangement joins TRBV20-1 to TRBJ2-2; D is undetermined. Trimming took off 5 bases at V and 1 base at J, with 5 bases between the two ends. The germline CDR1 and CDR2 sequences are DFQATT and SNEGSKA (reference sequence). The CDR3 is made up of 12 amino acids. CDR3 protein: CSASQNTGELFF. In DNA form, the CDR3 reads TGCAGTGCTTCACAGAACACCGGGGAGCTGTTTTTT.

The chain uses TRBV28 and TRBJ2-7; 12 positions agree with TRBD2. The CDR3 runs to 15 residues. J lost 4 bases, V lost 6 bases, and 7 bases had no gene match. Germline V gene sequence: CDR1 MDHEN, CDR2 SYDVKM. Here the CDR3 reads CASRASTSGGYEQYF. CDR3 nucleotide sequence: TGTGCCAGCAGGGCTTCGACTAGCGGGGGATACGAGCAGTACTTC.

The rearrangement joins TRBV7-2 to TRBJ2-2, with 12 bases aligning to TRBD2. Losses at the gene ends were 5 bases for V and 5 bases for J; bases not matched to a gene: 6. CDR1 and CDR2 (germline): SGHTA, FQGNSA. CDR3 size: 16 residues. The CDR3 DNA follows: TGTGCCAGCAGCAAGACTAGCGGGAGAGTAACCGGGGAGCTGTTTTTT. Its protein product is CASSKTSGRVTGELFF.

The CDR3 reads CASSQRGRRPEYNEQFF. The CDR3 nucleotides are TGTGCCAGCAGCCAAAGGGGACGGAGGCCCGAGTACAATGAGCAGTTCTTC. The chain has TRBV7-3 and TRBJ2-1; TRBD1 or TRBD2 may be the D gene (5 bases each). The V and J ends lost 5 bases and 4 bases respectively, with 21 bases between them. The CDR3 is 17 residues long. Germline loops: CDR1 SGHTA, CDR2 FQGTGA.

This chain joins TRBV28 and TRBJ2-7; possible D gene TRBD1, 7 bases. The CDR3 sequence is 18 residues long. V shed 8 bases and J shed 2 bases, with 28 bases lying between them. Germline values: CDR1 MDHEN, CDR2 SYDVKM. CDR3 loop: CASGSLGGTVRRAYEQYF. In nucleotides, the CDR3 is TGTGCCAGCGGTTCGCTAGGGGGGACAGTCCGGCGAGCCTACGAGCAGTACTTC. The full variable domain, in which reference TRBV28 and TRBJ2-7 provide the parts outside the CDR3, is DVKVTQSSRYLVKRTGEKVFLECVQDMDHENMFWYRQDPGLGLRLIYFSYDVKMKEKGDIPEGYSVSREKKERFSLILESASTNQTSMYLCASGSLGGTVRRAYEQYFGPGTRLTVT.

The sample holds a few counts of this clonotype. The rearrangement links TRBV21-1 to TRBJ1-1; the table's D gene call, TRBD1, was not cross checked with the DNA. TRBV21-1 is an annotated pseudogene. The CDR3 extends over 16 amino acids. CDR3 coding DNA: TGTGCCACCCCCTGTGCCCTACAGGGACCGAACACTGAAGCTTTCTTT. Translating it yields CATPCALQGPNTEAFF.

The J gene is TRBJ1-1, the V gene TRBV20-1, with 8 bases fitting TRBD1. Losses at the gene ends were 3 bases for V and 2 bases for J; bases not matched to a gene: 5. CDR3 length equals 14 residues. Germline assignment: CDR1 DFQATT and CDR2 SNEGSKA (reference sequence). The CDR3, as DNA: TGCAGTGCTAGCCGACAGGGGCTTAACACTGAAGCTTTCTTT. Translating it yields CSASRQGLNTEAFF.

This clonotype was counted once. The chain joins TRBV27 to TRBJ1-5; TRBD1 is a possible D gene (6 bases). CDR1 is MNHEY and CDR2 is SMNVEV in the germline V gene (reference sequence). This CDR3 has 16 amino acids. The V and J ends lost 5 bases and 4 bases respectively, with 18 bases between them. The CDR3 nucleotides read TGTGCCAGCAGTGAAACCTGGACAGTAGGAAATCAGCCCCAGCATTTT. Translated, it gives CASSETWTVGNQPQHF.

V gene TRBV19 combines with J gene TRBJ1-5; perhaps TRBD1 as D (5 bases). Germline V gene sequence: CDR1 LNHDA, CDR2 SQIVND (reference sequence). V gave up 0 bases and J gave up 4 bases, with 10 bases separating them. The CDR3 totals 15 residues. CDR3 amino acids: CASSIEPGWNQPQHF. The CDR3 DNA sequence: TGTGCCAGTAGTATAGAGCCAGGGTGGAATCAGCCCCAGCATTTT. Complete variable domain (other parts from reference TRBV19 and TRBJ1-5): DGGITQSPKYLFRKEGQNVTLSCEQNLNHDAMYWYRQDPGQGLRLIYYSQIVNDFQKGDIAEGYSVSREKKESFPLTVTSAQKNPTAFYLCASSIEPGWNQPQHFGDGTRLSIL.

V gene TRBV7-2 combines with J gene TRBJ1-2; TRBD1 aligns across 8 bases. The CDR3 sequence is 13 residues long. Per germline, CDR1 SGHTA and CDR2 FQGNSA. The V segment lost 5 bases and the J segment 4 bases; nucleotides outside the gene matches: 3. The CDR3 DNA is TGTGCCAGCAGCCCTGGACAGGGCTATGGCTACACCTTC. It codes for CASSPGQGYGYTF.

The rearrangement links TRBV6-2 or TRBV6-3 to TRBJ1-5, with 7 bases that match TRBD1. The CDR3 is 14 residues long. CDR1 MNHEY and CDR2 SVGEGT come from the germline V gene. J lost 4 bases, V lost 5 bases, and 5 bases had no gene match. The CDR3 region is CASSASGQNQPQHF. In nucleotides, the CDR3 is TGTGCCAGCAGTGCGTCGGGACAGAATCAGCCCCAGCATTTT.

This clonotype was counted a few times. The chain employs TRBV9 and TRBJ2-3; TRBD2 is a possible D gene (6 bases). Trimming cost V 4 bases and J 1 base, with 13 bases left between them. Germline assignment: CDR1 SGDLS and CDR2 YYNGEE. This CDR3 has 15 amino acids. The CDR3 region is CASSFPASGTDTQYF. DNA for the CDR3: TGTGCCAGCAGCTTCCCCGCTAGCGGCACAGATACGCAGTATTTT. Filled out from reference TRBV9 and TRBJ2-3, the complete variable domain reads DSGVTQTPKHLITATGQRVTLRCSPRSGDLSVYWYQQSLDQGLQFLIQYYNGEERAKGNILERFSAQQFPDLHSELNLSSLELGDSALYFCASSFPASGTDTQYFGPGTRLTVL.

This clonotype has a handful of counts. This chain uses TRBV24-1 with TRBJ1-2; maybe TRBD1 (6 bases). This CDR3 region has 15 residues. Deletions cut 1 base from V and 6 bases from J, with 14 bases between. Germline loops: CDR1 KGHDR, CDR2 SFDVKD. For the CDR3, the DNA is TGTGCCACCAGTGATTTCGGCAGGGGTGTAGATGGCTACACCTTC. Translation: CATSDFGRGVDGYTF.

This clonotype was counted only a few times. The V call is TRBV29-1, the J call TRBJ2-2, with 12 bases aligning to TRBD2. Germline V gives CDR1 SQVTM, CDR2 ANQGSEA. CDR3 length equals 18 residues. V was pared by 0 bases and J by 3 bases, with 8 bases of the junction left unmatched. CDR3 sequence reads: CSVEDFTSGGSYTGELFF. DNA for the CDR3: TGCAGCGTTGAAGATTTTACTAGCGGGGGGTCTTACACCGGGGAGCTGTTTTTT.

V and J are TRBV11-2 and TRBJ2-4; D uncertain. Trimming removed 4 bases from V and 0 bases from J, with 7 bases in between. The CDR3 runs 14 residues. Germline V gene sequence: CDR1 SGHAT, CDR2 FQNNGV. CDR3 coding DNA: TGTGCCAGCAGCTCCCGGCTAGCCAAAAACATTCAGTACTTC. This gives the protein CASSSRLAKNIQYF.

The chain employs TRBV6-2 or TRBV6-3 and TRBJ1-2; D gene uncertain. Germline-derived CDR1 and CDR2 are MNHEY and SVGEGT. Between the trimmed V and J ends, which lost 6 bases and 4 bases, there was a span of 12 bases. CDR3 length: 13 residues. The CDR3 reads CASSPTGIYGYTF. The CDR3 DNA is TGTGCCAGCAGCCCTACGGGGATCTATGGCTACACCTTC.

In nucleotides, the CDR3 is TGTGCCAGCACGGGACAGGGAGGTCGTCAGCCCCAGCATTTT. Its translation: CASTGQGGRQPQHF. J is TRBJ1-5 and V is TRBV2; 9 bases match TRBD1. The V and J ends lost 7 bases and 6 bases, in that order; junction bases with no gene match: 7. This CDR3 region has 14 residues. CDR1 is SNHLY, CDR2 FYNNEI, per germline.

J is TRBJ2-7 and V is TRBV20-1; D perhaps matches TRBD2 (6 bases). This CDR3 has 17 residues. CDR1 is DFQATT and CDR2 is SNEGSKA in the germline V gene (reference sequence). V gave up 0 bases and J gave up 0 bases, with 18 bases separating them. CDR3 coding DNA: TGCAGTGCTAGAGATTCAGGGTCCGGGAGAAGCTCCTACGAGCAGTACTTC. Its translation is CSARDSGSGRSSYEQYF.

The chain has TRBV20-1 and TRBJ1-2; D is ambiguous. V lost 2 bases, J lost 5 bases, and 15 bases lay in between. The germline gives CDR1 DFQATT, CDR2 SNEGSKA (reference sequence). The CDR3 has 14 amino acids. This CDR3 reads CSARNPLGLYGYTF. CDR3 bases: TGCAGTGCTAGAAATCCCCTCGGTTTATATGGCTACACCTTC.

The V and J genes are TRBV6-5 and TRBJ1-1, with 8 bases lining up with TRBD1. V lost 4 bases, J lost 3 bases, and 4 bases stayed unmatched. Germline loops: CDR1 MNHEY, CDR2 SVGAGI. The CDR3 length is 14 residues. CDR3 bases: TGTGCCAGCAGTTTCCGACAGGGGTACACTGAAGCTTTCTTT. It yields the protein CASSFRQGYTEAFF.

The J gene is TRBJ2-2, the V gene TRBV20-1; the D gene is possibly TRBD2 (5 bases). This CDR3 spans 13 amino acids. The germline V gene encodes CDR1 DFQATT and CDR2 SNEGSKA (reference sequence). The ends were cut back, 6 bases at V and 7 bases at J, with 15 bases in the middle. The CDR3 sequence: CSAGRAGIGELFF. DNA of the CDR3: TGCAGTGCCGGCCGGGCCGGGATCGGGGAGCTGTTTTTT.